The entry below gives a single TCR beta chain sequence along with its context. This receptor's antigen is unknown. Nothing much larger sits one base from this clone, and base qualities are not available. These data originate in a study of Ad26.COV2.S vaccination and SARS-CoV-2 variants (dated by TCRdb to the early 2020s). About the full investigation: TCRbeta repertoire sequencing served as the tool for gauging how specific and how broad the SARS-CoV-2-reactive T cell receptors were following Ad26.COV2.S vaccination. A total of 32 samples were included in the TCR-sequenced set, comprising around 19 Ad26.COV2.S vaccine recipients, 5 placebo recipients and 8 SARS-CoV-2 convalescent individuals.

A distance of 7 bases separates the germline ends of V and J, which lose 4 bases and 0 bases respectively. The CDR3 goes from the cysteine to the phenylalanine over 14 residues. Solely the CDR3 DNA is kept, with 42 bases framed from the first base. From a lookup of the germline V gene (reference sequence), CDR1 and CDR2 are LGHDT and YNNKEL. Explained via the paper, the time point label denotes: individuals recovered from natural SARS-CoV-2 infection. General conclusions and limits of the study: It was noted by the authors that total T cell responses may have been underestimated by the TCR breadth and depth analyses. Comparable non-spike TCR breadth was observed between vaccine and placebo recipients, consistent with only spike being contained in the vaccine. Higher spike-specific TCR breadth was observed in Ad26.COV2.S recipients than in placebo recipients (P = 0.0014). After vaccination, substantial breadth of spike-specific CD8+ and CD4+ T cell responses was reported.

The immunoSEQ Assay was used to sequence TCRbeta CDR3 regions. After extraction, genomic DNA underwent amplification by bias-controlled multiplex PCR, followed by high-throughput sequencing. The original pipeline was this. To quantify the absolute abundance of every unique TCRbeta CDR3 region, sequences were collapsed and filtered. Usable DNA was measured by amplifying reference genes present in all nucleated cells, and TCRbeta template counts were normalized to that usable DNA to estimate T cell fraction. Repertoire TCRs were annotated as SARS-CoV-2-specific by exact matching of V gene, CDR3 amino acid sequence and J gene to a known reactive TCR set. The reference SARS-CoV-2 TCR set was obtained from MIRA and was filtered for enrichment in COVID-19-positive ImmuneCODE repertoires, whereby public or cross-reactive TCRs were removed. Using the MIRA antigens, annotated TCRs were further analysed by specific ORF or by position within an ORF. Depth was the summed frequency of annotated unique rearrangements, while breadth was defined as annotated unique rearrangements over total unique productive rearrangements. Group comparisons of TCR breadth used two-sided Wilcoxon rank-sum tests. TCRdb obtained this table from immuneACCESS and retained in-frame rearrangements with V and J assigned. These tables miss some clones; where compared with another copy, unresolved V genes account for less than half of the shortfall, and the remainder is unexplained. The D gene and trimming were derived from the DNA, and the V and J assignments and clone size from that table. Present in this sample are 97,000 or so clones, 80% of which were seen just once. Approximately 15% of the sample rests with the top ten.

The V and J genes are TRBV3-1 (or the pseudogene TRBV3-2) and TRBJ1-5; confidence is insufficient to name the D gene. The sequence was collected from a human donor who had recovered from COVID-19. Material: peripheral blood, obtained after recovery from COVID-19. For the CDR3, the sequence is CASSPQDSNQPQHF. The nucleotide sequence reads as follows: TGTGCCAGCAGCCCTCAGGATAGCAATCAGCCCCAGCATTTT.